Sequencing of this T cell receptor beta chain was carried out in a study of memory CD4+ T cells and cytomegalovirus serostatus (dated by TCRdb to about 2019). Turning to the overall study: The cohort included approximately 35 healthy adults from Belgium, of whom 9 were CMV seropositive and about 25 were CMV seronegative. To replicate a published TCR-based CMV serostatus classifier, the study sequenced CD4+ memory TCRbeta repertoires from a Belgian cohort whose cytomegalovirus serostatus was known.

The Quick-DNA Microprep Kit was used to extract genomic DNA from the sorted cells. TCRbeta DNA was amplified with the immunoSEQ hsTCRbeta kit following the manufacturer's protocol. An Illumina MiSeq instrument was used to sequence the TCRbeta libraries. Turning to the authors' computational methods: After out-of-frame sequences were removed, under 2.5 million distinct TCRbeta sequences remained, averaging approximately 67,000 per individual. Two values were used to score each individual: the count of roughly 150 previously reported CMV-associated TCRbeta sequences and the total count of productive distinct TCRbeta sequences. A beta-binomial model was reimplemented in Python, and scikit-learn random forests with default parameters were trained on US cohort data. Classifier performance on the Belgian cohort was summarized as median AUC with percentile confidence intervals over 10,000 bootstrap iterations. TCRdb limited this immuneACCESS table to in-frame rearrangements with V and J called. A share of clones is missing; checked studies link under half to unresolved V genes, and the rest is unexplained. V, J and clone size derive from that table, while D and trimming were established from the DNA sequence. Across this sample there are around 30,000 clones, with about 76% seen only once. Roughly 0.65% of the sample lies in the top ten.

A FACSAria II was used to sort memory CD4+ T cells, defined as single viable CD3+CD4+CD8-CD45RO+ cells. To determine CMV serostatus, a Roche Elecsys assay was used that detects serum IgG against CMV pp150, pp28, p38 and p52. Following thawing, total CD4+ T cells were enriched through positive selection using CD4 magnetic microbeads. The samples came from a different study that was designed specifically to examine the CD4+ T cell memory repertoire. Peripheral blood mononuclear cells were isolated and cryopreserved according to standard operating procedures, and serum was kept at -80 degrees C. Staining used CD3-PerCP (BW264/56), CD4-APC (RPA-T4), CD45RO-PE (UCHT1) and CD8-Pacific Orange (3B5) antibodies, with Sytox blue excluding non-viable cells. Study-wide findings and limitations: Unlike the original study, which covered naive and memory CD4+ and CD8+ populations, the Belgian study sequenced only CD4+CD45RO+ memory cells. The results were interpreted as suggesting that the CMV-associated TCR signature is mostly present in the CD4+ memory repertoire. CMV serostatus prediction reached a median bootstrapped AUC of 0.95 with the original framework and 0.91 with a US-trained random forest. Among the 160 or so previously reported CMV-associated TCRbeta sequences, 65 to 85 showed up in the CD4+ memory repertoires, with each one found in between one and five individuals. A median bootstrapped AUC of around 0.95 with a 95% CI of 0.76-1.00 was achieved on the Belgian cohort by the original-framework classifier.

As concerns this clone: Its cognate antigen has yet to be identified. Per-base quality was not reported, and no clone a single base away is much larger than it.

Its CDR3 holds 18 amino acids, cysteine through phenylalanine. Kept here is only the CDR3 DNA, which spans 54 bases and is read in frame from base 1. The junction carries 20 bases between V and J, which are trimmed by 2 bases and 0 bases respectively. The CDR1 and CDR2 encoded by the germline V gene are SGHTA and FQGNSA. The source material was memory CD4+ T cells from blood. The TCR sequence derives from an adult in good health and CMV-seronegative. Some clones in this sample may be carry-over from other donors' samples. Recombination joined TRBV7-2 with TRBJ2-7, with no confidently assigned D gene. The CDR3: CASSLKEFGIIFSYEQYF. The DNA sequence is TGTGCCAGCAGCTTAAAAGAGTTTGGAATAATTTTCTCCTACGAGCAGTACTTC.